This T cell receptor beta chain was profiled in a study of molecular identifiers for immune sequencing clone quantification. Overall study results and limits: Spiked Jurkat TCR RNA originating from one cell could reportedly be identified amid more than 800,000 naive cells. Clones that exceeded 20 RNA copies held over 99% of effector molecules, yet under 1% in naive cells.

Investigators produced naive CD8 libraries from 20,000 to 1,000,000 sorted cells, drawing on 10%, 30% or 50% RNA. Many counts were recorded for this clonotype. Its specificity is unknown. The use of previously described methods and listed TCR primers produced the bulk TCR libraries. TCRdb reanalysed the PCR reads using MiXCR and keeps one entry per CDR3 protein. The profile covers roughly 320,000 distinct CDR3 sequences, with roughly a quarter appearing a single time and 0.74% taken by the ten largest. The germline V and J ends were trimmed by 1 base and 5 bases, with 12 bases remaining between them. The CDR3 runs 15 residues.

The receptor was isolated from a human donor in good health. Some libraries in this study had Jurkat cell RNA spiked in. The chain combines TRBV12-3 or TRBV12-4 with TRBJ1-5; unclear D gene. The sequencing input was naive CD8+ T cells from blood, with Jurkat cell RNA spiked in. The subset denotes: FACS-sorted CD8+CD4-CCR7+CD45RA+ naive T cells. CDR3 residues: CASSLEISPDQPQHF. In nucleotides, the CDR3 is TGTGCCAGCAGTTTAGAGATTTCCCCCGATCAGCCCCAGCATTTT.